Shown below are 18 T cell receptor beta chains from a single sample sequenced in a study of Graves' ophthalmopathy and Graves' hyperthyroidism. The authors amplified TCR beta CDR3 regions, and they did so from RNA transcripts for repertoire sequencing. HTBI primers were used in a first-round RT-PCR, which preceded a second-round multiplex PCR. TCRdb called the multiplex PCR reads again in MiXCR, with one record for every CDR3 protein. The table lists some 350,000 distinct CDR3 sequences, approximately 17% of them singletons. The sample taken for sequencing was peripheral blood. The receptor source for this set is an adult woman with stable Graves' hyperthyroidism.

This clonotype was picked up many times. V is TRBV27 and J is TRBJ1-5; D is unclear. This CDR3 spans 13 amino acids. The V and J ends lost 3 bases and 4 bases respectively, with 7 bases between them. The germline gives CDR1 MNHEY, CDR2 SMNVEV (reference sequence). This CDR3 reads CASSLAENQPQHF. The CDR3 coding sequence is TGTGCCAGCAGTTTGGCCGAGAATCAGCCCCAGCATTTT.

The rearrangement uses TRBV12-3 or TRBV12-4 and TRBJ1-1; D unclear. The CDR3 contains 13 residues. V shed 4 bases and J shed 2 bases, with 8 bases lying between them. This CDR3 is CASSWEHNTEAFF. The CDR3 nucleotides read TGTGCCAGCAGTTGGGAACATAACACTGAAGCTTTCTTT.

This clonotype was picked up many times. V and J are TRBV27 and TRBJ2-7, with 8 bases matching TRBD1. Germline CDR1 reads MNHEY; CDR2 reads SMNVEV (reference sequence). J lost 6 bases, V lost 3 bases, and 10 bases had no gene match. This CDR3 contains 15 residues. In DNA form, the CDR3 reads TGTGCCAGCAGTTTTTGGGACAGGCTGGAGCGCGAGCAGTACTTC. It yields the protein CASSFWDRLEREQYF.

Many counts were recorded for this clonotype. The chain couples TRBV20-1 to TRBJ2-7; no definite D call. V was shortened by 5 bases and J by 0 bases, with 17 bases between the two germline ends. The CDR3 spans 15 residues. From germline, CDR1 is DFQATT and CDR2 SNEGSKA (reference sequence). The CDR3 coding sequence is TGCAGTGCTGGCAAGAACCACCTAGACTCCTACGAGCAGTACTTC. Translated, it gives CSAGKNHLDSYEQYF.

This clonotype appeared a few times. This chain joins TRBV2 and TRBJ1-5; 8 bases align to TRBD1. This CDR3 contains 14 residues. The germline CDR1 and CDR2 sequences are SNHLY and FYNNEI. V was pared by 3 bases and J by 5 bases, with 3 bases of the junction left unmatched. The CDR3 spells CASSDGTGYQPQHF. For the CDR3, the DNA is TGTGCCAGCAGTGACGGGACAGGTTATCAGCCCCAGCATTTT.

This clonotype has at least ten counts. This chain joins TRBV6-5 and TRBJ2-7; D gene ambiguous. Trimming removed 4 bases at V and 6 bases at J, with 7 bases between. Germline lookup yields CDR1 MNHEY and CDR2 SVGAGI. The CDR3 loop spans 11 amino acids. CDR3 bases: TGTGCCAGCAGTTCCTCCGGCGAGCAGTACTTC. This encodes CASSSSGEQYF.

This clonotype came up many times. The chain recombines TRBV28 with TRBJ1-5, with a tentative D call TRBD1 (5 bases). Germline CDR1 is MDHEN and CDR2 is SYDVKM. The CDR3 sequence is 17 residues long. The V end lost 8 bases, the J end lost 2 bases, and 22 bases lay between the germline ends. In nucleotides, the CDR3 is TGTGCCAGCTATCCTGCAGGGTGGGGAAAGGGCAATCAGCCCCAGCATTTT. Protein product: CASYPAGWGKGNQPQHF.

This clonotype was seen more than once but under ten times. The chain combines TRBV6-5 with TRBJ2-5; 9 nucleotides agree with TRBD1. Germline values: CDR1 MNHEY, CDR2 SVGAGI. V lost 0 bases and J lost 5; bases outside the gene matches: 1. The CDR3 contains 14 residues. DNA of the CDR3: TGTGCCAGCAGTTACTCGACAGGGGGTGAGACCCAGTACTTC. This encodes CASSYSTGGETQYF.

This clonotype has ten or more counts. This rearrangement joins TRBV19 to TRBJ1-1; TRBD1 agrees at 7 bases. The CDR3 is 13 amino acids. Germline V gene lookup returns CDR1 LNHDA and CDR2 SQIVND (reference sequence). V shed 6 bases, J shed 1 base, and the junction held 2 bases outside the gene matches. The CDR3 DNA follows: TGTGCCAGTAGCGACAGGGCGAACACTGAAGCTTTCTTT. Translating gives CASSDRANTEAFF. Together with reference TRBV19 and TRBJ1-1, the CDR3 gives the full variable domain: DGGITQSPKYLFRKEGQNVTLSCEQNLNHDAMYWYRQDPGQGLRLIYYSQIVNDFQKGDIAEGYSVSREKKESFPLTVTSAQKNPTAFYLCASSDRANTEAFFGQGTRLTVV.

This clonotype was counted many times. The chain employs TRBV12-3 or TRBV12-4 and TRBJ1-1; D unclear. V lost 6 bases and J 3 bases, leaving 11 bases between the germline ends. The CDR3 is 13 residues long. CDR3 residues: CASRPGTHTEAFF. The CDR3 DNA reads TGTGCCAGCAGGCCGGGAACCCACACTGAAGCTTTCTTT.

This clonotype showed up many times. V usage is TRBV29-1 and J usage is TRBJ2-5, with TRBD2 as a possible D gene (6 bases). The germline gives CDR1 SQVTM, CDR2 ANQGSEA. The CDR3 is 13 amino acids. V shed 3 bases and J shed 3 bases, with 11 bases lying between them. In nucleotides, the CDR3 is TGCAGCGTTGAGAACCGGGAGAAAGAGACCCAGTACTTC. It is translated as CSVENREKETQYF.

The chain combines TRBV6-5 with TRBJ1-1; 9 bases agree with TRBD1. This CDR3 has 15 residues. Looked up from germline, CDR1 is MNHEY and CDR2 is SVGAGI. Germline trimming cut 0 bases from V and 7 bases from J; bases unmatched to any gene: 6. CDR3 amino acids: CASSYSVTGGGEAFF. In DNA, the CDR3 is TGTGCCAGCAGTTACTCGGTAACAGGGGGCGGTGAAGCTTTCTTT.

This clonotype was seen ten or more times. The rearrangement links TRBV6-5 to TRBJ2-7; D is unclear. The germline V gene encodes CDR1 MNHEY and CDR2 SVGAGI. The CDR3 spans 12 residues. V was pared by 7 bases and J by 3 bases, with 10 bases between. CDR3 nucleotides: TGTGCCAGCAATTCGTGGGGCTACGAGCAGTACTTC. Translating gives CASNSWGYEQYF.

This clonotype was seen ten or more times. This chain links TRBV2 with TRBJ1-1; 7 bases line up with TRBD1. This CDR3 contains 14 residues. J gave up 5 bases and V 2 bases, and 5 bases lay outside the gene matches. Germline V gene lookup returns CDR1 SNHLY and CDR2 FYNNEI. The CDR3 DNA follows: TGTGCCAGCAGTGAAAGGGGGCAAGGGACTGAAGCTTTCTTT. Protein product: CASSERGQGTEAFF.

This clonotype was seen repeatedly, ten times or more. The rearrangement uses TRBV7-8 and TRBJ2-7; TRBD2 is a possible D gene (5 bases). CDR1 and CDR2 (germline): SGHVS, FQNEAQ. Trimming shortened V by 1 base and J by 6 bases, and 16 bases separated the two germline ends. The CDR3 sequence is 15 residues long. In DNA, the CDR3 is TGTGCCAGCAGCTTAGAGTATGGGGAGTGGGTCGAGCAGTACTTC. Translated, it gives CASSLEYGEWVEQYF.

V gene TRBV12-3 or TRBV12-4 combines with J gene TRBJ2-5; 9 nucleotides match TRBD1. The CDR3 loop spans 14 amino acids. The V and J ends lost 4 bases and 4 bases, in that order; junction bases with no gene match: 4. Written as DNA, the CDR3 is TGTGCCAGCAGTTCGGGGACAGGGCTAGAGACCCAGTACTTC. This translates into CASSSGTGLETQYF.

This clonotype was counted ten times or more. The rearrangement joins TRBV28 to TRBJ2-5; TRBD1 is a possible D gene (6 bases). Trimming took off 6 bases at V and 10 bases at J, with 27 bases between the two ends. Per the germline V gene, CDR1 is MDHEN and CDR2 is SYDVKM. The CDR3 sequence is 16 residues long. CDR3 DNA: TGTGCCAGCAGCCCTACCGGGACACACTTCCCCCGTGGCCAGTACTTC. Amino acids: CASSPTGTHFPRGQYF.

This clonotype was detected many times. The gene calls are TRBV6-1 and TRBJ2-7; 9 bases map to TRBD2. The CDR3 runs to 15 residues. V dropped 7 bases and J dropped 4; count of bases not matched to a gene: 11. The V gene's germline CDR1 is MNHNS and CDR2 SASEGT. CDR3 sequence reads: CASTNGGRAVYEQYF. CDR3 nucleotide sequence: TGTGCCAGCACCAACGGCGGGAGGGCCGTTTACGAGCAGTACTTC.